This T cell receptor beta chain was recovered during a study of cytomegalovirus exposure and HLA in healthy donors. Findings of the study overall: Three CMV-associated chains proved CMV antigen-specific in vitro.

TCRdb's table, derived via immunoSEQ multiplex PCR, lists solely in-frame clones and lacks some. The sample lists approximately 230,000 clones, roughly nine tenths occurring once. This CDR3 is 12 amino acids long. The V gene lost 6 bases and the J gene lost 3 bases, with 9 bases spanning the gap. CDR1 and CDR2 from the germline V gene are SGHDT and YYEEEE. As concerns this clone: Its antigen is unidentified.

The sample consisted of PBMCs. The receptor's source is a man younger than 35 in good health and CMV-seropositive. The V call is TRBV5-6, the J call TRBJ1-2, with D uncertain. The CDR3 sequence: CASNRLYYGYTF. CDR3 DNA sequence: TGTGCCAGCAATAGGCTATACTATGGCTACACCTTC.